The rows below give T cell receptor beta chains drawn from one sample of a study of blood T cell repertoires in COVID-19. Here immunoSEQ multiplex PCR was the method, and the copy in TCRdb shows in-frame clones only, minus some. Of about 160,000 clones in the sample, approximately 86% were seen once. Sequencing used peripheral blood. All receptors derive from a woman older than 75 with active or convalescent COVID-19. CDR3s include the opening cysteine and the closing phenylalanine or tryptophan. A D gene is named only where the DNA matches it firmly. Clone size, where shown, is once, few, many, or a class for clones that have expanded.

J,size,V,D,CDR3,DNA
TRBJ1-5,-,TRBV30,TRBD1,CAWSPWDRGGNQPQHF,TGTGCCTGGAGTCCATGGGACAGGGGAGGCAATCAGCCCCAGCATTTT
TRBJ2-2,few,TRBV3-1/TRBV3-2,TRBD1,CASSQENHLFRGRTGELFF,TGTGCCAGCAGCCAAGAAAACCACCTGTTCAGGGGGCGGACCGGGGAGCTGTTTTTT
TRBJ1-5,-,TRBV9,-,CASSVAPDRNQPQHF,TGTGCCAGCAGCGTAGCCCCGGACAGAAATCAGCCCCAGCATTTT
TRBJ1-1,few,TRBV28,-,CASRDSEAFF,TGTGCCAGCAGGGACAGTGAAGCTTTCTTT
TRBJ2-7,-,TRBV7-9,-,CASSQRGDRQGGEQYF,TGTGCCAGCAGCCAAAGGGGCGATAGGCAAGGGGGCGAGCAGTACTTC
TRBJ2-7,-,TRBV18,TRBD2,CASSPRAGVSYEQYF,TGTGCCAGCTCACCACGCGCGGGAGTTTCCTACGAGCAGTACTTC
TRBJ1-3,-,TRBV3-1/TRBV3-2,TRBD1,CASSQDPGQGRNTIYF,TGTGCCAGCAGCCAAGATCCGGGACAGGGACGAAACACCATATATTTT
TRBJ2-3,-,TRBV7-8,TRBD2,CASSFSGLAAQDTQYF,TGTGCCAGCAGCTTCTCTGGACTAGCGGCCCAAGATACGCAGTATTTT
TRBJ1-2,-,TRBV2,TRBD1,CASRLGDSNYGYTF,TGTGCCAGCCGTCTAGGGGACAGTAACTATGGCTACACCTTC
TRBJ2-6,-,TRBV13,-,CASSQNSGANVLTF,TGTGCCAGCAGCCAAAACTCTGGGGCCAACGTCCTGACTTTC
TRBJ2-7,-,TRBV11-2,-,CASRAYEQYF,TGTGCCAGCCGAGCCTACGAGCAGTACTTC
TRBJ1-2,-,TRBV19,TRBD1,CASSIPGQGVGGYTF,TGTGCCAGTAGTATCCCGGGACAGGGGGTAGGTGGCTACACCTTC
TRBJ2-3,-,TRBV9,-,CASSVEDGRTDTQYF,TGTGCCAGCAGCGTAGAGGACGGGAGAACAGATACGCAGTATTTT
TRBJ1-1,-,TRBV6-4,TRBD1,CASRSLWYRGPNTEAFF,TGTGCCAGCAGGTCGTTATGGTACAGGGGCCCGAACACTGAAGCTTTCTTT
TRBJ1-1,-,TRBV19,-,CASSPGWGNTEAFF,TGTGCCAGTAGCCCGGGGTGGGGGAACACTGAAGCTTTCTTT
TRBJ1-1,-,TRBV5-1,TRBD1,CASSSGPGQGTEAFF,TGCGCCAGCAGCTCTGGACCGGGACAGGGCACTGAAGCTTTCTTT
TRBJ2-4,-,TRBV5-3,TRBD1,CARSGGRGRENIQYF,TGTGCCAGAAGCGGGGGAAGGGGGCGCGAAAACATTCAGTACTTC
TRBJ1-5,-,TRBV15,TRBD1,CATSITTGDSNQPQHF,TGTGCCACCAGCATAACTACAGGGGATAGCAATCAGCCCCAGCATTTT
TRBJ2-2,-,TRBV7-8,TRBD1,CASSLWDRGLAGELFF,TGTGCCAGCAGCTTATGGGACAGGGGGCTTGCCGGGGAGCTGTTTTTT
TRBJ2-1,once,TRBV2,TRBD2,CASSGLAGDNEQFF,TGTGCCAGCAGCGGACTAGCGGGAGACAATGAGCAGTTCTTC
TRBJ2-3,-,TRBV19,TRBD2,CASSIGAGDTDTQYF,TGTGCCAGTAGTATCGGGGCGGGAGATACAGATACGCAGTATTTT
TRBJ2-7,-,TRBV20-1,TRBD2,CSASDGGGNSYEQYF,TGCAGTGCTAGTGACGGGGGAGGGAACTCCTACGAGCAGTACTTC
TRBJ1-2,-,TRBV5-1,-,CASSLAGDYGYTF,TGCGCCAGCAGCTTGGCGGGGGACTATGGCTACACCTTC
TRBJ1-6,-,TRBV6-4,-,CASSQEGLKGSPLHF,TGTGCCAGCAGCCAAGAGGGACTAAAGGGTTCACCCCTCCACTTT
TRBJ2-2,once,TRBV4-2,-,CASSQGGVRGTGELFF,TGTGCCAGCAGCCAAGGTGGCGTCCGGGGCACCGGGGAGCTGTTTTTT
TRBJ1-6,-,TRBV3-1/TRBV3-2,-,CASSPPGGSSYNSPLHF,TGTGCCAGCAGCCCACCTGGGGGGAGCTCCTATAATTCACCCCTCCACTTT
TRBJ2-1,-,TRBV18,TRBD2,CASSPLPISGSSYNEQFF,TGTGCCAGCTCACCTCTTCCCATTAGCGGGAGCTCCTACAATGAGCAGTTCTTC
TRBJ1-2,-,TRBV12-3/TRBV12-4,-,CASRKEGGYTF,TGTGCCAGCAGGAAAGAGGGTGGCTACACCTTC
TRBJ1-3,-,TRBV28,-,CASSNPQVTIYF,TGTGCCAGCAGTAATCCGCAGGTCACCATATATTTT
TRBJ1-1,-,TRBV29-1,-,CSVGTGPNTEAFF,TGCAGCGTGGGCACAGGCCCGAACACTGAAGCTTTCTTT
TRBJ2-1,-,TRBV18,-,CASSPGGPLYNEQFF,TGTGCCAGCTCACCTGGCGGGCCCCTATACAATGAGCAGTTCTTC
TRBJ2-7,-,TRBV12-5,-,CASGLVGGDEQYF,TGTGCTAGTGGTTTGGTCGGCGGGGACGAGCAGTACTTC
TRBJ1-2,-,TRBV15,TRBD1,CATSRATGVHGYTF,TGTGCCACCAGCAGAGCTACAGGGGTTCATGGCTACACCTTC
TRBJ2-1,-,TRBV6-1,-,CASSETRTIYNEQFF,TGTGCCAGCAGTGAAACCCGGACTATCTACAATGAGCAGTTCTTC
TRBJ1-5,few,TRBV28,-,CASSLGEPQHF,TGTGCCAGCAGCCTAGGGGAGCCCCAGCATTTT
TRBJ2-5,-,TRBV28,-,CASSSGGGGDRTQETQYF,TGTGCCAGCAGCTCAGGAGGGGGCGGCGATCGTACCCAAGAGACCCAGTACTTC
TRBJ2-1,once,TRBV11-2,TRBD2,CASSPGLAGSYEQFF,TGTGCCAGCAGCCCAGGACTAGCGGGATCTTATGAGCAGTTCTTC
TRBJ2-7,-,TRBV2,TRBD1,CASSTGQGYEQYF,TGTGCCAGCAGTACCGGACAGGGCTACGAGCAGTACTTC
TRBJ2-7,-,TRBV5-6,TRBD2,CASSLVSGRGYEQYF,TGTGCCAGCAGCTTGGTTAGCGGGAGGGGCTACGAGCAGTACTTC
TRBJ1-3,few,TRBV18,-,CASSPFAGPPYF,TGTGCCAGCTCACCCTTTGCCGGTCCCCCGTATTTT
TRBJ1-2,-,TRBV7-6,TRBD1,CASSPTGAGGYTF,TGTGCCAGCAGCCCCACAGGGGCAGGTGGCTACACCTTC